This TCR beta chain was sequenced in a study of T cells after yellow fever vaccination. Study at large: EM, EMRA, CM and Tscm memory subsets were separated by sorting (using CD3, CD45RA, CCR7 and CD95).

CDR1 DFQATT and CDR2 SNEGSKA come from the germline V gene (reference sequence). There are 16 residues in the CDR3. V gave up 0 bases and J gave up 0 bases; unmatched junction bases: 7. A 5'RACE template-switching step, the method used to make TCR cDNA, added a universal primer site and UMIs. In TCRdb, the 5' RACE reads were re-called with MiXCR into one record per CDR3 protein. The data contain 40,000 to 50,000 distinct CDR3 sequences, about 6.3% of them singletons. Study-level results: Primary-vaccination clones mostly resurfaced post-booster (under 98% CD4, approximately 90% CD8).

The sequences come from PBMCs, either bulk or a sorted T-cell subset (CD4+, CD8+, memory, or dextramer-sorted; not recorded which), collected 45 days after the yellow fever booster vaccination. This chain uses TRBV20-1 with TRBJ2-5; TRBD1 matches 7 bases. The clonotype comes from a man in his thirties or forties who received the YFV17D yellow fever vaccine. This chain's CDR3 is CSARDLLGTDQETQYF. The CDR3 coding sequence is TGCAGTGCTAGAGACCTACTCGGGACAGACCAAGAGACCCAGTACTTC.